A single sample gave rise to the 24 T cell receptor beta chains below, sequenced in a study of CXCR3-negative and CXCR3-positive naive CD8 T cells. Via 5' RACE with UMI labels, TRB cDNA libraries were prepared. TCRdb derives one entry per CDR3 protein from the 5' RACE reads, leaving out DNA. This sample contains tens of thousands of distinct CDR3 sequences. For these receptors, no antigen is known. Study-wide results and caveats: A higher hydrophobicity marked the TRB CDR3s of CXCR3-positive naive cells versus CXCR3-negative naive cells.

The sequenced material came from naive CXCR3+ CD8+ T cells from blood. As to subset: CD45RO-CCR7+CD27+CD95- naive CD8+ T cells expressing CXCR3 (TNR3+). The origin of the receptors is a human donor in good health. Some clones in this sample may be carry-over from other donors' samples.

The chain uses TRBV6-5 and TRBJ2-3. Germline V gene lookup returns CDR1 MNHEY and CDR2 SVGAGI. The CDR3 contains 11 residues. CDR3 sequence reads: CASRVTDTQYF.

This chain uses TRBV12-3 or TRBV12-4 with TRBJ2-3; TCRdb calls TRBD1, which cannot be checked without DNA. The CDR3 spans 14 residues. The CDR3 protein is CASSPTVFTDTQYF.

The CDR3 loop is CASSYEGGEKLFF. V is TRBV6-5 and J is TRBJ1-4. CDR1 and CDR2 (germline): MNHEY, SVGAGI. The CDR3 runs to 13 residues.

This chain uses TRBV7-2 with TRBJ2-3; TCRdb outputs TRBD2, but without DNA this stays unchecked. The CDR3 runs 21 residues. Germline CDR1 and CDR2: SGHTA and FQGNSA. The CDR3: CASSSSFGLAAEGASSDTQYF.

The chain employs TRBV7-9 and TRBJ1-1. This CDR3 is built from 13 residues. Germline lookup yields CDR1 SEHNR and CDR2 FQNEAQ (reference sequence). CDR3 residues: CASSSPSGTEAFF.

The chain is built from TRBV7-8 and TRBJ2-1. Germline assignment: CDR1 SGHVS and CDR2 FQNEAQ. The CDR3 covers 14 residues. CDR3 loop: CGSSIDPTYNEQFF.

The chain is built from TRBV5-1 and TRBJ2-5; the TRBD2 assignment by TCRdb is unverifiable without DNA. The CDR3 is 15 residues long. The germline CDR1 and CDR2 sequences are SGHRS and YFSETQ. The CDR3 spells CASSLASGSTETQYF. The full variable domain, in which reference TRBV5-1 and TRBJ2-5 provide the parts outside the CDR3, is KAGVTQTPRYLIKTRGQQVTLSCSPISGHRSVSWYQQTPGQGLQFLFEYFSETQRNKGNFPGRFSGRQFSNSRSEMNVSTLELGDSALYLCASSLASGSTETQYFGPGTRLLVL.

The chain links TRBV29-1 to TRBJ2-3; TCRdb picks TRBD1, but there is no DNA to check that call. CDR3 length equals 14 residues. Germline V lookup: CDR1 SQVTM, CDR2 ANQGSEA. The CDR3 sequence: CSVDVGQSTDTQYF.

V is TRBV28 and J is TRBJ2-7; the TCRdb call, TRBD1, lacks DNA for checking. The CDR3 consists of 17 residues. CDR1 is MDHEN and CDR2 is SYDVKM in the germline V gene. The CDR3 loop reads CASSLSLGSGSTYEQYF.

The V call is TRBV9, the J call TRBJ2-7. The CDR3 extends over 13 amino acids. Germline values: CDR1 SGDLS, CDR2 YYNGEE. The CDR3 sequence: CASSVAPEYEQYF. The variable domain in full, completed from reference TRBV9 and TRBJ2-7, reads DSGVTQTPKHLITATGQRVTLRCSPRSGDLSVYWYQQSLDQGLQFLIQYYNGEERAKGNILERFSAQQFPDLHSELNLSSLELGDSALYFCASSVAPEYEQYFGPGTRLTVT.

This chain links TRBV18 with TRBJ2-5; TCRdb indicates TRBD1, and absent DNA this call remains unverified. Germline-derived CDR1 and CDR2 are KGHSH and LQKENI. This CDR3 has 15 amino acids. The CDR3 loop is CASSPEDRGLETQYF.

The chain uses TRBV27 and TRBJ1-3. This CDR3 is 16 amino acids long. Per the germline V gene, CDR1 is MNHEY and CDR2 is SMNVEV (reference sequence). This CDR3 is CASSLDGMGSGNTIYF.

CDR3: CASSFPGLAGYEQYF. The chain is built from TRBV28 and TRBJ2-7; TCRdb outputs TRBD2, but without DNA this stays unchecked. CDR3 length: 15 residues. Germline V gives CDR1 MDHEN, CDR2 SYDVKM. Full variable domain (outside the CDR3, taken from reference TRBV28 and TRBJ2-7): DVKVTQSSRYLVKRTGEKVFLECVQDMDHENMFWYRQDPGLGLRLIYFSYDVKMKEKGDIPEGYSVSREKKERFSLILESASTNQTSMYLCASSFPGLAGYEQYFGPGTRLTVT.

The chain has TRBV28 and TRBJ2-1; TCRdb selects TRBD1, and the lack of DNA leaves this call unchecked. Germline assignment: CDR1 MDHEN and CDR2 SYDVKM. There are 15 residues in the CDR3. This chain's CDR3 is CASSLPGGAYNEQFF.

V usage is TRBV29-1 and J usage is TRBJ2-1; there is no DNA to check the TCRdb D call of TRBD2. CDR1 SQVTM and CDR2 ANQGSEA come from the germline V gene. The CDR3 totals 13 residues. This chain's CDR3 is CSAIAWGSNEQFF.

The chain carries TRBV28 and TRBJ2-1; TCRdb selects TRBD2, and the lack of DNA leaves this call unchecked. CDR3 size: 16 residues. Germline assignment: CDR1 MDHEN and CDR2 SYDVKM. This chain's CDR3 is CASSIAGGPSYNEQFF. Full variable domain (missing parts from reference TRBV28 and TRBJ2-1): DVKVTQSSRYLVKRTGEKVFLECVQDMDHENMFWYRQDPGLGLRLIYFSYDVKMKEKGDIPEGYSVSREKKERFSLILESASTNQTSMYLCASSIAGGPSYNEQFFGPGTRLTVL.

The chain links TRBV4-1 to TRBJ1-1. This CDR3 has 12 residues. CDR1 is MGHRA and CDR2 is YSYEKL in the germline V gene. The CDR3 region is CASSSRREEAFF.

This chain uses TRBV2 with TRBJ1-2. CDR1 and CDR2 from the germline V gene are SNHLY and FYNNEI. The CDR3 has 15 residues. The CDR3 reads CASRAKGLFNYGYTF. Filled out from reference TRBV2 and TRBJ1-2, the complete variable domain reads EPEVTQTPSHQVTQMGQEVILRCVPISNHLYFYWYRQILGQKVEFLVSFYNNEISEKSEIFDDQFSVERPDGSNFTLKIRSTKLEDSAMYFCASRAKGLFNYGYTFGSGTRLTVV.

The genes are TRBV12-3 or TRBV12-4 and TRBJ2-7; as DNA is missing, the TRBD1 call by TCRdb cannot be tested. This CDR3 has 14 amino acids. The CDR3 spells CASSHGAGIHEQYF.

The chain recombines TRBV2 with TRBJ2-2. CDR3 length: 13 amino acids. Germline-derived CDR1 and CDR2 are SNHLY and FYNNEI. The chain's CDR3 is CASSGANTGELFF.

The chain uses TRBV27 and TRBJ2-5; TCRdb indicates TRBD2, and absent DNA this call remains unverified. Germline CDR1 MNHEY, CDR2 SMNVEV (reference sequence). The CDR3 loop spans 16 amino acids. The CDR3 here is CASSLRLAGVGETQYF.

This chain connects TRBV29-1 to TRBJ1-1. Germline V gives CDR1 SQVTM, CDR2 ANQGSEA. The CDR3 runs to 11 residues. The CDR3 here is CSVRGIVEAFF.

The chain links TRBV7-9 to TRBJ2-7; TCRdb gives TRBD2 as the D gene, but with no DNA this cannot be confirmed. Germline CDR1 reads SEHNR; CDR2 reads FQNEAQ (reference sequence). The CDR3 runs to 14 residues. This CDR3 is CASSLGLDAYEQYF.

The chain recombines TRBV29-1 with TRBJ2-7. Germline assignment: CDR1 SQVTM and CDR2 ANQGSEA. The CDR3 extends over 13 amino acids. CDR3 loop: CSVVGIVGYEQYF.